These 17 T cell receptor beta chains were all obtained from the same sample, sequenced in a study of OX40 agonist ivuxolimab in advanced cancers. Libraries were constructed by the immunoSEQ multiplex PCR assay. Entries here come from immuneACCESS through TCRdb and include only in-frame sequences with V and J called. Some clones fail to appear in such tables; in the studies checked, an unresolved V gene covers under half of the shortfall, and the cause of the remainder is unknown. The sample includes around 66,000 clones, with about nine tenths observed a single time. About 1% of the sample is taken by the ten largest. Sequencing was performed on CD4+ or CD8+ T cells sorted from blood, taken in a trial of the OX40 agonist ivuxolimab. These TCRs come from an adult with an advanced solid tumor such as melanoma, head and neck, liver or kidney cancer.

The chain uses TRBV7-2 and TRBJ2-2, with 9 bases aligning to TRBD2. The CDR3 is 16 residues long. Germline values: CDR1 SGHTA, CDR2 FQGNSA. The ends lost 5 bases at V and 4 bases at J; junction bases unmatched: 8. The DNA for the CDR3 is TGTGCCAGCAGCCCCAGCGGGAGGTTGGGCACCGGGGAGCTGTTTTTT. It specifies CASSPSGRLGTGELFF.

J is TRBJ1-5 and V is TRBV28; 8 bases fit TRBD1. Germline trimming cut 5 bases from V and 8 bases from J; bases unmatched to any gene: 8. The CDR3 runs to 14 residues. Germline CDR1 is MDHEN and CDR2 is SYDVKM. The CDR3 sequence: CASSRGQVVEPQHF. The CDR3 nucleotides read TGTGCCAGCAGTCGGGGACAGGTAGTTGAGCCCCAGCATTTT.

The CDR3 loop is CASSYVSYNEQFF. DNA for the CDR3: TGTGCCAGCAGTTACGTTTCTTACAATGAGCAGTTCTTC. This chain joins TRBV6-6 and TRBJ2-1; D is uncertain. Germline V gives CDR1 MNHNY, CDR2 SVGAGI (reference sequence). The V end was cut by 2 bases, the J end by 4 bases, with 6 bases between. The CDR3 runs 13 residues.

CDR3 coding DNA: TGTGCCAGCAGCTTAACAGACAACACTGAAGCTTTCTTT. This sequence encodes CASSLTDNTEAFF. The rearrangement links TRBV11-2 to TRBJ1-1; D is ambiguous. Per the germline V gene, CDR1 is SGHAT and CDR2 is FQNNGV. Trimming cost V 2 bases and J 2 bases, with 6 bases left between them. This CDR3 contains 13 residues.

The chain has TRBV6-1 and TRBJ2-3; D gene unclear. The CDR3 spans 13 residues. Trimming took off 6 bases at V and 6 bases at J, with 13 bases between the two ends. Per germline, CDR1 MNHNS and CDR2 SASEGT. The CDR3: CASRPSPGDTQYF. CDR3 nucleotides: TGTGCCAGCAGGCCGAGTCCCGGGGATACGCAGTATTTT.

This rearrangement joins TRBV2 to TRBJ2-2, with unresolved D. The CDR3 is 13 amino acids. V was trimmed by 7 bases and J by 2 bases, leaving 8 bases between them. Germline assignment: CDR1 SNHLY and CDR2 FYNNEI. This chain's CDR3 is CASNFGNTGELFF. DNA of the CDR3: TGTGCCAGCAATTTCGGAAACACCGGGGAGCTGTTTTTT.

The CDR3 sequence is CASSMPRDTSSPDTQYF. In nucleotides, the CDR3 is TGTGCCAGTAGTATGCCCCGGGACACGTCTTCCCCAGATACGCAGTATTTT. The rearrangement joins TRBV19 to TRBJ2-3, with TRBD1 as a possible D gene (6 bases). CDR3 length: 17 residues. Germline values: CDR1 LNHDA, CDR2 SQIVND (reference sequence). The V gene lost 3 bases and the J gene lost 4 bases, with 20 bases spanning the gap.

The chain couples TRBV6-5 to TRBJ2-4, with D unclear. CDR1 is MNHEY, CDR2 SVGAGI, per germline. This CDR3 region has 13 residues. Trimming shortened V by 6 bases and J by 1 base, and 7 bases separated the two germline ends. The CDR3 coding sequence is TGTGCCAGCAGCCCCGAGGCCAAAAACATTCAGTACTTC. Translating it yields CASSPEAKNIQYF.

The rearrangement uses TRBV6-1 and TRBJ1-5; no definite D call. The CDR3 runs 15 residues. Germline CDR1 reads MNHNS; CDR2 reads SASEGT. Trimming removed 8 bases at V and 9 bases at J, with 23 bases between. The CDR3 DNA sequence: TGTGCCAGCGCCCCTACTCCCGGCTCATCCCGGCCCCAGCATTTT. It specifies CASAPTPGSSRPQHF.

This chain links TRBV6-6 with TRBJ2-7; unclear D gene. This CDR3 spans 11 amino acids. The germline V gene has CDR1 MNHNY and CDR2 SVGAGI (reference sequence). The V end lost 5 bases, the J end lost 2 bases, and 4 bases lay between the germline ends. This CDR3 is CASSSTYEQYF. The CDR3 region has the DNA TGTGCCAGCAGTAGTACCTACGAGCAGTACTTC.

This clone was seen once. The CDR3 is CASSLDSVAYEQYF. Here the CDR3 DNA reads TGTGCCAGCAGCTTAGACAGCGTAGCCTACGAGCAGTACTTC. The gene calls are TRBV7-9 and TRBJ2-7; no definite D call. The CDR3 extends over 14 amino acids. CDR1 and CDR2 (germline): SEHNR, FQNEAQ (reference sequence). Between the trimmed V and J ends, which lost 1 base and 2 bases, there was a span of 9 bases.

The rearrangement links TRBV5-4 to TRBJ2-1; no reliable D call. Germline V gene sequence: CDR1 SGHNT, CDR2 YYREEE (reference sequence). Deletions cut 0 bases from V and 7 bases from J, with 11 bases between. This CDR3 has 14 amino acids. As DNA, the CDR3 is TGTGCCAGCAGCTTGGTTGAATTCGGGAATGAGCAGTTCTTC. This translates into CASSLVEFGNEQFF.

As regards this clone: The junction shows a germline mismatch at one end, possibly a read error. The chain couples TRBV30 to TRBJ1-1; no firm D call. Per the germline V gene, CDR1 is GTSNPN and CDR2 is SVGIG (reference sequence). The CDR3 contains 13 residues. CDR3 loop: CAWRLTWNTEVLF. CDR3 coding DNA: TGTGCCTGGAGACTAACCTGGAACACTGAAGTTCTCTTT.

This chain links TRBV19 with TRBJ2-5; 7 bases map to TRBD2. The germline V gene has CDR1 LNHDA and CDR2 SQIVND (reference sequence). J gave up 2 bases and V 5 bases, and 2 bases lay outside the gene matches. The CDR3 consists of 13 residues. The CDR3 region is CASSPGLQETQYF. CDR3 in DNA: TGTGCCAGTAGTCCGGGACTACAAGAGACCCAGTACTTC.

This clone was seen a single time. The V gene is TRBV7-8, the J gene TRBJ2-7; 11 positions agree with TRBD2. The CDR3 totals 16 residues. After removal of 4 bases from V and 0 bases from J, the junction contained 5 bases not matched to a gene. CDR1 is SGHVS, CDR2 FQNEAQ, per germline. DNA for the CDR3: TGTGCCAGCAGCTGGACTAGCGGGCTAAGCTCCTACGAGCAGTACTTC. Its translation is CASSWTSGLSSYEQYF.

The chain has TRBV6-5 and TRBJ1-1, with a tentative D call TRBD1 (6 bases). V dropped 0 bases and J dropped 3 bases, with 11 bases sitting between them. Per germline, CDR1 MNHEY and CDR2 SVGAGI. The CDR3 runs 15 residues. The DNA for the CDR3 is TGTGCCAGCAGTTACTCCCGAGGGGGTTACACTGAAGCTTTCTTT. Its translation is CASSYSRGGYTEAFF.

The chain recombines TRBV2 with TRBJ2-5; TRBD2 is a possible D gene (6 bases). V shed 6 bases and J shed 4 bases, with 9 bases lying between them. CDR3 length: 12 amino acids. In germline, CDR1 is SNHLY, CDR2 FYNNEI. CDR3 DNA: TGTGCCAGCAGGCGGGAAGGAGAGACCCAGTACTTC. It yields the protein CASRREGETQYF. The full variable domain, completed using reference TRBV2 and TRBJ2-5, is EPEVTQTPSHQVTQMGQEVILRCVPISNHLYFYWYRQILGQKVEFLVSFYNNEISEKSEIFDDQFSVERPDGSNFTLKIRSTKLEDSAMYFCASRREGETQYFGPGTRLLVL.